The 27 T cell receptor beta chains listed next were all sequenced from one sample in a study of blood T cell repertoires in COVID-19. Repertoires were generated with immunoSEQ multiplex PCR, while TCRdb's copy carries only in-frame clones and drops some. This sample yields about 150,000 clones, of which about 90% are seen a single time; approximately 0.55% belongs to the top ten. Specimen: peripheral blood. These receptors were taken from a man aged 50 to 59 with acute or convalescent COVID-19.

V and J are TRBV15 and TRBJ2-7, with 9 nucleotides matching TRBD1. Germline CDR1 and CDR2: LNHNV and YYDKDF (reference sequence). The CDR3 extends over 15 amino acids. V shed 3 bases and J 5 bases; nucleotides not matched to a gene: 8. The CDR3 protein is CATSRGRDRDDEQYF. The CDR3 bases are TGTGCCACCAGCAGGGGCCGGGACAGGGACGACGAGCAGTACTTC.

J is TRBJ1-2 and V is TRBV28; a possible D gene is TRBD1 (6 bases). This CDR3 has 16 residues. Trimming pared 5 bases from V and 2 bases from J, leaving 18 bases between. CDR1 is MDHEN, CDR2 SYDVKM, per germline. This CDR3 reads CASSHGPGHKNYGYTF. The CDR3 DNA follows: TGTGCCAGCAGTCACGGCCCGGGACATAAGAACTATGGCTACACCTTC.

The chain links TRBV2 to TRBJ2-7, with a weak D call TRBD2 (7 bases). CDR3 length equals 14 residues. The V gene's germline CDR1 is SNHLY and CDR2 FYNNEI. With 7 bases removed from V and 6 bases from J, the gap between germline ends came to 19 bases. The CDR3 nucleotides are TGTGCCAGCAATGGGAGGGACATCTACGGCGAGCAGTACTTC. Translating it yields CASNGRDIYGEQYF.

In its sample, this clone was seen a few times. The chain couples TRBV28 to TRBJ2-7; D may be TRBD1 (5 bases). Deletions cut 6 bases from V and 2 bases from J, with 8 bases between. This CDR3 region has 12 residues. The germline V gene encodes CDR1 MDHEN and CDR2 SYDVKM. In nucleotides, the CDR3 is TGTGCCAGCAGAGACAGCCCCTACGAGCAGTACTTC. It specifies CASRDSPYEQYF.

The genes are TRBV18 and TRBJ1-5; perhaps TRBD1 as D (5 bases). Germline loops: CDR1 KGHSH, CDR2 LQKENI. The CDR3 sequence is 13 residues long. V lost 3 bases to trimming and J lost 4 bases, with 7 bases between them. Written as DNA, the CDR3 is TGTGCCAGCTCACCGGGGCCGAATCAGCCCCAGCATTTT. Protein: CASSPGPNQPQHF.

The CDR3 loop is CASSWSSGGALETQYF. The CDR3 DNA reads TGTGCCAGCAGCTGGTCTAGCGGGGGGGCCTTGGAGACCCAGTACTTC. The chain combines TRBV7-8 with TRBJ2-5, with 12 nucleotides matching TRBD2. Germline values: CDR1 SGHVS, CDR2 FQNEAQ. This CDR3 comprises 16 residues. V trimming: 4 bases; J trimming: 5 bases; junction bases outside the gene matches: 8.

The rearrangement links TRBV28 to TRBJ1-6; TRBD1 matches 8 bases. This CDR3 has 15 residues. V shed 3 bases, J shed 7 bases, and the junction held 5 bases outside the gene matches. Germline CDR1 MDHEN, CDR2 SYDVKM. CDR3 bases: TGTGCCAGCAGTTTCCCCACAGGGGGGAATTCACCCCTCCACTTT. It translates to CASSFPTGGNSPLHF.

The table lists this clone with a count of one. The chain employs TRBV14 and TRBJ2-1; 11 bases match TRBD1. The CDR3 is 17 amino acids. CDR1 SGHDN and CDR2 FVKESK come from the germline V gene. V trimming: 0 bases; J trimming: 6 bases; junction bases outside the gene matches: 7. CDR3 region: CASSQDLRGTGGNEQFF. Written as DNA, the CDR3 is TGTGCCAGCAGCCAAGATCTTCGTGGGACAGGGGGCAATGAGCAGTTCTTC.

The J gene is TRBJ2-2, the V gene TRBV6-5, with D possibly being TRBD1 (6 bases). This CDR3 has 14 residues. Germline-derived CDR1 and CDR2 are MNHEY and SVGAGI. V dropped 6 bases and J dropped 7 bases, with 15 bases sitting between them. The CDR3 is CASSIDRLGGELFF. CDR3 nucleotides: TGTGCCAGCAGCATCGACAGGCTGGGCGGGGAGCTGTTTTTT.

The chain is built from TRBV19 and TRBJ1-5; 8 nucleotides align to TRBD1. With 4 bases clipped from V and 3 bases from J, the junction kept 8 bases outside the gene matches. CDR3 size: 16 residues. The germline CDR1 and CDR2 sequences are LNHDA and SQIVND (reference sequence). The chain's CDR3 is CASSTQRDRYNQPQHF. The CDR3 DNA reads as TGTGCCAGTAGTACCCAGAGGGACAGGTACAATCAGCCCCAGCATTTT. Full variable domain (remainder filled in from reference TRBV19 and TRBJ1-5): DGGITQSPKYLFRKEGQNVTLSCEQNLNHDAMYWYRQDPGQGLRLIYYSQIVNDFQKGDIAEGYSVSREKKESFPLTVTSAQKNPTAFYLCASSTQRDRYNQPQHFGDGTRLSIL.

The chain combines TRBV28 with TRBJ1-2; no firm D call. V was cut by 2 bases and J by 5 bases, with 9 bases left in between. There are 13 residues in the CDR3. Germline CDR1 and CDR2: MDHEN and SYDVKM. The CDR3 region is CASSLQAIYGYTF. CDR3 sequence (DNA): TGTGCCAGCAGTTTACAGGCAATTTATGGCTACACCTTC.

This clone was counted a single time. This sequence joins TRBV6-2 or TRBV6-3 and TRBJ2-7; D uncertain. The V end was cut by 2 bases, the J end by 1 base, with 6 bases between. This CDR3 has 13 residues. In germline, CDR1 is MNHEY, CDR2 SVGEGT. CDR3 sequence (DNA): TGTGCCAGCAGTTACCTACCTTCCTACGAGCAGTACGTC. Protein product: CASSYLPSYEQYV.

V is TRBV9 and J is TRBJ2-3; maybe TRBD2 (6 bases). Germline-derived CDR1 and CDR2 are SGDLS and YYNGEE. Trimming left V 0 bases short and J 5 bases short, with 13 bases between. The CDR3 has 15 residues. CDR3 protein: CASSVVSGEVDTQYF. CDR3 nucleotides: TGTGCCAGCAGCGTAGTTTCGGGAGAGGTAGATACGCAGTATTTT.

The genes are TRBV9 and TRBJ2-7; weak D call: TRBD1 (6 bases). V lost 4 bases to trimming and J lost 2 bases, with 13 bases between them. The CDR3 loop spans 14 amino acids. The V gene's germline CDR1 is SGDLS and CDR2 YYNGEE. For the CDR3, the DNA is TGTGCCAGCAGCCCCGGTGGGGGCCCCTACGAGCAGTACTTC. It is translated as CASSPGGGPYEQYF. The full variable domain, in which reference TRBV9 and TRBJ2-7 provide the parts outside the CDR3, is DSGVTQTPKHLITATGQRVTLRCSPRSGDLSVYWYQQSLDQGLQFLIQYYNGEERAKGNILERFSAQQFPDLHSELNLSSLELGDSALYFCASSPGGGPYEQYFGPGTRLTVT.

This clone was observed once. The gene calls are TRBV14 and TRBJ2-2, with a possible D match to TRBD1 (6 bases). Germline-derived CDR1 and CDR2 are SGHDN and FVKESK. The CDR3 totals 13 residues. Trimming pared 8 bases from V and 1 base from J, leaving 8 bases between. The CDR3 DNA reads TGTGCCAGCGGCAGGGGGAACACCGGGGAGCTGTTTTTT. Protein sequence: CASGRGNTGELFF.

The chain is built from TRBV7-9 and TRBJ2-1; D may be TRBD1 (6 bases). CDR3 size: 16 residues. V was shortened by 8 bases and J by 4 bases, with 21 bases between the two germline ends. CDR1 is SEHNR and CDR2 is FQNEAQ in the germline V gene (reference sequence). The CDR3 DNA reads TGTGCCAGCGTACATATGGCAGGGGTAGGATACAATGAGCAGTTCTTC. Its protein product is CASVHMAGVGYNEQFF.

The V gene is TRBV6-5, the J gene TRBJ1-2; D gene uncertain. Trimming cost V 5 bases and J 4 bases, with 17 bases left between them. Germline-derived CDR1 and CDR2 are MNHEY and SVGAGI. This CDR3 comprises 15 residues. CDR3 region: CASSPLRPDSYGYTF. Written as DNA, the CDR3 is TGTGCCAGCAGTCCGTTACGCCCGGACTCCTATGGCTACACCTTC.

V and J are TRBV11-3 and TRBJ2-7, with D possibly being TRBD2 (5 bases). Germline CDR1 and CDR2: SGHNT and YENEEA. The CDR3 has 13 residues. With 5 bases removed from V and 5 bases from J, the gap between germline ends came to 13 bases. The CDR3 loop reads CASSTGPGNEQYF. In DNA form, the CDR3 reads TGTGCCAGCAGCACCGGCCCGGGGAACGAGCAGTACTTC.

The rearrangement uses TRBV20-1 and TRBJ2-1; tentatively, D is TRBD2 (6 bases). The ends were cut back, 5 bases at V and 10 bases at J, with 12 bases in the middle. From germline, CDR1 is DFQATT and CDR2 SNEGSKA (reference sequence). This CDR3 has 11 residues. The CDR3 loop reads CSAPGLREQFF. The CDR3 bases are TGCAGTGCTCCGGGACTCCGCGAGCAGTTCTTC.

The V call is TRBV12-5, the J call TRBJ2-1, with 9 nucleotides matching TRBD1. The CDR3 runs to 14 residues. V was clipped by 7 bases and J by 7 bases; unmatched bases: 8. The germline V gene has CDR1 LGHNT and CDR2 FRNRAP. This CDR3 reads CASVPGTGPNEQFF. In nucleotides, the CDR3 is TGTGCTAGTGTCCCCGGGACAGGGCCAAATGAGCAGTTCTTC.

The chain links TRBV7-9 to TRBJ1-6; 7 bases are shared with TRBD1. Per germline, CDR1 SEHNR and CDR2 FQNEAQ (reference sequence). Trimming cost V 5 bases and J 4 bases; bases outside gene matches: 2. CDR3 size: 14 residues. The CDR3 DNA sequence: TGTGCCAGCAGCCGGGGACAGTATAATTCACCCCTCCACTTT. It specifies CASSRGQYNSPLHF. Complete variable domain (other parts from reference TRBV7-9 and TRBJ1-6): DTGVSQNPRHKITKRGQNVTFRCDPISEHNRLYWYRQTLGQGPEFLTYFQNEAQLEKSRLLSDRFSAERPKGSFSTLEIQRTEQGDSAMYLCASSRGQYNSPLHFGNGTRLTVT.

In this sample, this clone turned up once. In nucleotides, the CDR3 is TGTGCCAGCAGCTTTAAGGGGGCGTCCCCCGGGGAGCTGTTTTTT. Amino acid sequence: CASSFKGASPGELFF. The chain links TRBV7-2 to TRBJ2-2; 7 bases are shared with TRBD1. The germline V gene encodes CDR1 SGHTA and CDR2 FQGNSA. Germline trimming cut 3 bases from V and 6 bases from J; bases unmatched to any gene: 7. The CDR3 is made up of 15 amino acids.

The chain carries TRBV10-3 and TRBJ2-5; 9 positions match TRBD2. After removal of 6 bases from V and 5 bases from J, the junction contained 7 bases not matched to a gene. Germline CDR1 and CDR2: ENHRY and SYGVKD. The CDR3 loop spans 14 amino acids. CDR3: CAISSSGVGETQYF. The CDR3, as DNA: TGTGCCATCAGCTCTAGCGGGGTAGGGGAGACCCAGTACTTC.

The chain has TRBV5-1 and TRBJ2-1, with D possibly being TRBD2 (6 bases). Trimming shortened V by 5 bases and J by 9 bases, and 18 bases separated the two germline ends. This CDR3 spans 14 amino acids. Germline values: CDR1 SGHRS, CDR2 YFSETQ. The CDR3 loop is CASRDGRSGAEQFF. The DNA of the CDR3 is TGCGCCAGCAGGGACGGGAGATCCGGCGCTGAGCAGTTCTTC.

This chain connects TRBV4-1 to TRBJ1-5; D is perhaps TRBD1 (6 bases). Germline-derived CDR1 and CDR2 are MGHRA and YSYEKL. V lost 2 bases and J 5 bases, leaving 13 bases between the germline ends. There are 15 residues in the CDR3. The CDR3 DNA reads as TGCGCCAGCAGCCAAATAGAACAGGGTCATCAGCCCCAGCATTTT. It is translated as CASSQIEQGHQPQHF.

The chain employs TRBV7-2 and TRBJ1-5, with D perhaps TRBD1 (5 bases). The germline CDR1 and CDR2 sequences are SGHTA and FQGNSA. Trimming left V 0 bases short and J 4 bases short, with 10 bases between. This CDR3 contains 15 residues. In DNA, the CDR3 is TGTGCCAGCAGCTTAGCCTTGACAGTAAATCAGCCCCAGCATTTT. It encodes CASSLALTVNQPQHF.

The V call is TRBV5-1, the J call TRBJ1-6; 8 positions agree with TRBD1. This CDR3 region has 13 residues. The ends lost 2 bases at V and 9 bases at J; junction bases unmatched: 1. Germline V gene data show CDR1 as SGHRS and CDR2 as YFSETQ. As DNA, the CDR3 is TGCGCCAGCAGCTTCACAGGGGGTTCACCCCTCCACTTT. This sequence encodes CASSFTGGSPLHF.